The source of this T cell receptor (beta chain) is a study of CD8 T cells in ankylosing spondylitis. The germline V gene encodes CDR1 SGHVS and CDR2 FQNEAQ. Unmatched junction bases numbered 3, after V lost 1 base and J lost 0 bases. The CDR3 loop spans 16 amino acids. In its sample, this clonotype was seen a few times. The antigen is undetermined. Study-wide results and caveats: A TCR beta motif of several highly homologous variants seemed to mark ankylosing spondylitis blood.

In TCRdb, the 5' RACE reads were re-called with MiXCR into one record per CDR3 protein. The sample has around 220,000 distinct CDR3 sequences; approximately 20% are singletons. The TCR originated in a male donor with ankylosing spondylitis. The rearrangement links TRBV7-8 to TRBJ1-1; 9 nucleotides align to TRBD1. The sequenced sample consisted of blood, either unsorted or a sorted T cell fraction (not recorded which). In DNA, the CDR3 is TGTGCCAGCAGCTTAGAGGGGACAGGGTTGAACACTGAAGCTTTCTTT. This gives the protein CASSLEGTGLNTEAFF.